One sample yielded the 32 T cell receptor beta chains listed below, sequenced in a study of T cells expressing NK-cell markers. From the 5' RACE reads, TCRdb lists one entry per CDR3 protein and no DNA. The repertoire table contains hundreds of thousands of distinct CDR3 sequences. Sequencing was done on a sample of blood T cells: a sorted CD56 or NKG2C T cell subset, CD4+ or CD8+ T cells, or bulk PBMC T cells (not recorded which). These receptor sequences come from a woman between 18 and 70 years old in good health.

The rearrangement links TRBV20-1 to TRBJ1-6; TCRdb proposes TRBD1, but this gene call is untestable without DNA. Germline-derived CDR1 and CDR2 are DFQATT and SNEGSKA (reference sequence). The CDR3 loop spans 14 amino acids. CDR3 region: CSARLKGGNSPLHF.

The chain combines TRBV9 with TRBJ2-7; TCRdb lists TRBD1, though no DNA is available to test this call. In germline, CDR1 is SGDLS, CDR2 YYNGEE. The CDR3 runs to 17 residues. The CDR3 sequence is CASSVLPAPGQGSEQYF.

This chain links TRBV5-6 with TRBJ2-1; TCRdb reports TRBD2, a call that lacks DNA to check it against. The CDR3 has 14 residues. CDR1 is SGHDT, CDR2 YYEEEE, per germline. The CDR3 spells CASSLGAAGGEQFF.

The CDR3 protein is CASSSGRNTEAFF. The chain joins TRBV6-1 to TRBJ1-1; the D gene TCRdb calls, TRBD1, cannot be checked with no DNA. There are 13 residues in the CDR3. CDR1 is MNHNS, CDR2 SASEGT, per germline.

This chain uses TRBV7-3 with TRBJ1-1; TCRdb outputs TRBD1, but without DNA this stays unchecked. CDR1 is SGHTA, CDR2 FQGTGA, per germline. CDR3 size: 15 residues. CDR3 region: CASSLRGPGNTEAFF.

The CDR3 protein is CASTRSGVAGVWNTGELFF. This chain joins TRBV6-2 or TRBV6-3 and TRBJ2-2; the TCRdb D gene call, TRBD2, has no DNA to confirm it. Germline CDR1 MNHEY, CDR2 SVGEGT. This CDR3 spans 19 amino acids.

The CDR3 reads CASSHHRSGSEETQYF. V gene TRBV4-1 combines with J gene TRBJ2-5. CDR1 and CDR2 (germline): MGHRA, YSYEKL. This CDR3 region has 16 residues.

This chain links TRBV6-1 with TRBJ2-5; TCRdb's D call of TRBD1 is untestable without DNA. The CDR3 has 15 residues. CDR1 is MNHNS and CDR2 is SASEGT in the germline V gene. The chain's CDR3 is CASSPTQGAQETQYF.

CDR3 sequence reads: CASSLEAGGTTNEKLFF. This chain connects TRBV7-6 to TRBJ1-4; TCRdb calls TRBD1, which cannot be checked without DNA. The germline gives CDR1 SGHVS, CDR2 FNYEAQ. The CDR3 consists of 17 residues.

The V and J genes are TRBV7-2 and TRBJ2-5; absent DNA, TCRdb's TRBD2 call cannot be checked. Germline-derived CDR1 and CDR2 are SGHTA and FQGNSA. The CDR3 covers 17 residues. The CDR3 spells CASSNTELAGGRETQYF.

V gene TRBV5-1 combines with J gene TRBJ1-1. The germline CDR1 and CDR2 sequences are SGHRS and YFSETQ. The CDR3 extends over 14 amino acids. The CDR3 sequence is CASSLTFMNTEAFF.

The V call is TRBV7-9, the J call TRBJ1-3; lacking DNA, the TRBD1 call made by TCRdb goes unchecked. The germline V gene encodes CDR1 SEHNR and CDR2 FQNEAQ (reference sequence). This CDR3 contains 15 residues. The CDR3 protein is CASSSRTGGRNTIYF.

The chain uses TRBV4-1 and TRBJ2-1; TCRdb's D call, TRBD1, is unchecked because there is no DNA. The CDR3 has 17 residues. The germline V gene encodes CDR1 MGHRA and CDR2 YSYEKL. The CDR3 spells CASSQGSAPSSYNEQFF.

The chain recombines TRBV20-1 with TRBJ2-1; absent DNA, TCRdb's TRBD2 call cannot be checked. CDR3 length: 13 residues. The V gene's germline CDR1 is DFQATT and CDR2 SNEGSKA (reference sequence). The CDR3: CSELAGVGNEQFF.

The rearrangement uses TRBV28 and TRBJ2-7; TCRdb returns TRBD2, unconfirmable since there is no DNA. CDR1 is MDHEN and CDR2 is SYDVKM in the germline V gene. This CDR3 has 15 amino acids. The CDR3 loop reads CASSPGLAGSYEQYF.

The genes are TRBV6-1 and TRBJ1-5; the D call of TRBD1 rests on TCRdb alone, since no DNA is present to check it. The CDR3 loop spans 15 amino acids. Germline assignment: CDR1 MNHNS and CDR2 SASEGT. The CDR3 is CASSARDRSNQPQHF.

V is TRBV6-5 and J is TRBJ2-2; TCRdb names TRBD1, which stays unverified in the absence of DNA. This CDR3 has 19 residues. Germline V gives CDR1 MNHEY, CDR2 SVGAGI. The CDR3 loop reads CASSYRDRVPRSGGGELFF.

The chain carries TRBV7-2 and TRBJ2-3. This CDR3 is built from 13 residues. Germline V lookup: CDR1 SGHTA, CDR2 FQGNSA. This CDR3 is CASSYTLADTQYF.

V and J are TRBV20-1 and TRBJ1-5; with no DNA, the TCRdb D assignment of TRBD1 cannot be verified. From germline, CDR1 is DFQATT and CDR2 SNEGSKA (reference sequence). The CDR3 loop spans 14 amino acids. The CDR3 region is CSASPLRGDQPQHF.

The chain combines TRBV6-2 or TRBV6-3 with TRBJ2-1; TCRdb picks TRBD1, but there is no DNA to check that call. The CDR3 contains 14 residues. Germline lookup yields CDR1 MNHEY and CDR2 SVGEGT. The CDR3: CASSKDSFRNEQFF.

The chain combines TRBV12-3 or TRBV12-4 with TRBJ1-3. CDR3 length: 15 amino acids. CDR3: CASRLWASSGNTIYF.

The chain carries TRBV29-1 and TRBJ2-5; the TRBD1 assignment by TCRdb is unverifiable without DNA. There are 13 residues in the CDR3. Germline loops: CDR1 SQVTM, CDR2 ANQGSEA. The CDR3 loop reads CSVRRQGGETQYF. The variable domain in full, completed from reference TRBV29-1 and TRBJ2-5, reads SAVISQKPSRDICQRGTSLTIQCQVDSQVTMMFWYRQQPGQSLTLIATANQGSEATYESGFVIDKFPISRPNLTFSTLTVSNMSPEDSSIYLCSVRRQGGETQYFGPGTRLLVL.

This chain joins TRBV21-1 and TRBJ2-3. TRBV21-1 is a pseudogene locus. This CDR3 spans 13 amino acids. CDR3 loop: CASINRSTDTQYF.

The rearrangement uses TRBV12-3 or TRBV12-4 and TRBJ2-5; the D gene TCRdb calls, TRBD2, cannot be checked with no DNA. CDR3 length: 14 amino acids. CDR3 amino acids: CASSLARAGVTQYF.

The chain uses TRBV10-3 and TRBJ1-2; absent DNA, TCRdb's TRBD1 call cannot be checked. From germline, CDR1 is ENHRY and CDR2 SYGVKD. This CDR3 has 13 residues. CDR3: CAINRDRGNGYTF.

The CDR3 reads CSARDLTGGNGYTF. This chain uses TRBV20-1 with TRBJ1-2; TCRdb names TRBD1, which stays unverified in the absence of DNA. The CDR3 runs to 14 residues. CDR1 DFQATT and CDR2 SNEGSKA come from the germline V gene (reference sequence).

This rearrangement joins TRBV6-2 or TRBV6-3 to TRBJ1-2; the D call from TCRdb, TRBD1, cannot be confirmed without DNA. Per the germline V gene, CDR1 is MNHEY and CDR2 is SVGEGT. This CDR3 region has 13 residues. The CDR3 loop reads CASSSPPEAGYTF.

The rearrangement uses TRBV4-2 and TRBJ2-1. Germline assignment: CDR1 LGHNA and CDR2 YNFKEQ. The CDR3 contains 12 residues. CDR3 sequence: CASSPLNEEQFF.

The chain recombines TRBV28 with TRBJ2-5; the TCRdb D gene call, TRBD1, has no DNA to confirm it. Germline-derived CDR1 and CDR2 are MDHEN and SYDVKM. CDR3 length: 15 amino acids. This CDR3 is CASSSPSFALEIQYF.

This chain links TRBV9 with TRBJ2-1. There are 12 residues in the CDR3. Germline V gene sequence: CDR1 SGDLS, CDR2 YYNGEE. The CDR3 loop is CASSVGINEQFF. The whole variable domain, filled in from reference TRBV9 and TRBJ2-1, reads DSGVTQTPKHLITATGQRVTLRCSPRSGDLSVYWYQQSLDQGLQFLIQYYNGEERAKGNILERFSAQQFPDLHSELNLSSLELGDSALYFCASSVGINEQFFGPGTRLTVL.

This chain connects TRBV12-3 or TRBV12-4 to TRBJ2-3; the D call from TCRdb, TRBD1, cannot be confirmed without DNA. The CDR3 consists of 17 residues. CDR3 amino acids: CASSLGWGDPRPDTQYF.

The genes are TRBV6-5 and TRBJ1-1. In germline, CDR1 is MNHEY, CDR2 SVGAGI. This CDR3 contains 13 residues. The CDR3 sequence: CASSYGPEREAFF.